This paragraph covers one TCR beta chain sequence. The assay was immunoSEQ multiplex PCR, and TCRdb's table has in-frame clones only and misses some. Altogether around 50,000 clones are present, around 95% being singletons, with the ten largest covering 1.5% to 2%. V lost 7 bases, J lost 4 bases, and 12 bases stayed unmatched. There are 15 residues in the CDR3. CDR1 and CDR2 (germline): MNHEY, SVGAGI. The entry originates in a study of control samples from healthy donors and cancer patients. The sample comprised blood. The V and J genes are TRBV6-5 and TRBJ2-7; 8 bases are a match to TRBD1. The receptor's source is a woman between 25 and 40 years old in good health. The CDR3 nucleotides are TGTGCCAGCAACCTACTTGGACAGGGAATGTACGAGCAGTACTTC. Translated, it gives CASNLLGQGMYEQYF.